These 17 T cell receptor beta chains were all obtained from the same sample, sequenced in a study of OX40 agonist ivuxolimab in advanced cancers. Sequenced by immunoSEQ multiplex PCR; TCRdb stores in-frame clones only, minus some. The table lists approximately 82,000 clones, approximately 85% of them singletons, with 2% to 2.5% in the top ten. The source material was CD4+ or CD8+ T cells sorted from blood, sampled in a trial of the OX40 agonist ivuxolimab. The source of these receptors is an adult with an advanced solid tumor such as melanoma, head and neck, liver or kidney cancer.

This clone was recorded only once. V gene TRBV18 combines with J gene TRBJ2-6; no clear D gene. There are 16 residues in the CDR3. Germline values: CDR1 KGHSH, CDR2 LQKENI. V was trimmed by 3 bases and J by 4 bases, leaving 13 bases between them. CDR3 region: CASSPLVGPGANVLTF. CDR3 sequence (DNA): TGTGCCAGCTCACCTCTAGTAGGCCCCGGGGCCAACGTCCTGACTTTC.

V gene TRBV7-7 combines with J gene TRBJ2-7; no clear D. Germline CDR1 reads SSHAT; CDR2 reads FNYEAQ (reference sequence). The ends were cut back, 2 bases at V and 6 bases at J, with 11 bases in the middle. The CDR3 length is 13 residues. The CDR3 sequence is CASSLHTLGEQYF. The CDR3 DNA reads as TGTGCCAGCAGCTTACACACCCTCGGCGAGCAGTACTTC. The full variable domain, completed using reference TRBV7-7 and TRBJ2-7, is GAGVSQSPRYKVTKRGQDVTLRCDPISSHATLYWYQQALGQGPEFLTYFNYEAQPDKSGLPSDRFSAERPEGSISTLTIQRTEQRDSAMYRCASSLHTLGEQYFGPGTRLTVT.

The chain employs TRBV7-2 and TRBJ1-1, with D tentatively TRBD1 (5 bases). The CDR3 has 14 amino acids. Looked up from germline, CDR1 is SGHTA and CDR2 is FQGNSA. Trimming removed 6 bases at V and 7 bases at J, with 18 bases between. This CDR3 is CASRQNWGRGEAFF. For the CDR3, the DNA is TGTGCCAGCAGACAAAATTGGGGGAGGGGTGAAGCTTTCTTT.

CDR3 DNA: TGTGCCAGCAGCACTGGTGGGGGAGCCACTGAAGCTTTCTTT. It specifies CASSTGGGATEAFF. This chain uses TRBV27 with TRBJ1-1; D is perhaps TRBD1 (5 bases). V lost 6 bases to trimming and J lost 4 bases, with 15 bases between them. Germline CDR1 is MNHEY and CDR2 is SMNVEV (reference sequence). The CDR3 is 14 residues long.

The V and J genes are TRBV14 and TRBJ2-2; D gene unclear. The CDR3 contains 16 residues. Germline V gene sequence: CDR1 SGHDN, CDR2 FVKESK. The V end was cut by 1 base, the J end by 1 base, with 10 bases between. CDR3 bases: TGTGCCAGCAGCCAAGTCGTTGGCCTGAACACCGGGGAGCTGTTTTTT. Protein product: CASSQVVGLNTGELFF.

V usage is TRBV28 and J usage is TRBJ2-7, with 8 bases aligning to TRBD2. The CDR3 length is 15 residues. V dropped 6 bases and J dropped 5; count of bases not matched to a gene: 12. Per germline, CDR1 MDHEN and CDR2 SYDVKM. DNA for the CDR3: TGTGCCAGCAGGCCCCCGGGGGGGGGCGGCGACGAGCAGTACTTC. Its translation: CASRPPGGGGDEQYF. Variable domain in full (rest from reference TRBV28 and TRBJ2-7): DVKVTQSSRYLVKRTGEKVFLECVQDMDHENMFWYRQDPGLGLRLIYFSYDVKMKEKGDIPEGYSVSREKKERFSLILESASTNQTSMYLCASRPPGGGGDEQYFGPGTRLTVT.

The chain employs TRBV18 and TRBJ1-1; 10 bases align to TRBD1. CDR3 length: 17 amino acids. Trimming at V came to 6 bases and at J to 0 bases, leaving 10 bases not matched to a gene. Looked up from germline, CDR1 is KGHSH and CDR2 is LQKENI. In nucleotides, the CDR3 is TGTGCCAGCTCCTCGCGACAGGGGGCAAATATGAACACTGAAGCTTTCTTT. Translating gives CASSSRQGANMNTEAFF.

This clone was seen a few times. The chain employs TRBV4-1 and TRBJ1-4; D gene uncertain. Germline loops: CDR1 MGHRA, CDR2 YSYEKL. The CDR3 runs to 17 residues. The V end was cut by 0 bases, the J end by 4 bases, with 15 bases between. The CDR3 nucleotides read TGCGCCAGCAGCCAAGATAATGGACTCAAAGTTAATGAAAAACTGTTTTTT. Protein: CASSQDNGLKVNEKLFF.

This rearrangement joins TRBV4-3 to TRBJ2-3; D is undetermined. Per the germline V gene, CDR1 is LGHNA and CDR2 is YSLEER. The CDR3 contains 14 residues. Trimming left V 0 bases short and J 6 bases short, with 10 bases between. The DNA for the CDR3 is TGCGCCAGCAGCCAAGAGCCACTCGCGGATACGCAGTATTTT. It translates to CASSQEPLADTQYF.

This chain connects TRBV5-4 to TRBJ2-2; D could derive from TRBD1 or TRBD2 (5 bases each). CDR1 SGHNT and CDR2 YYREEE come from the germline V gene (reference sequence). The V end lost 7 bases, the J end lost 4 bases, and 17 bases lay between the germline ends. The length of the CDR3 is 15 residues. In DNA, the CDR3 is TGTGCCAGCGCACCCGAGGGGCCTATCACCGGGGAGCTGTTTTTT. Translated: CASAPEGPITGELFF. The full variable domain, in which reference TRBV5-4 and TRBJ2-2 provide the parts outside the CDR3, is ETGVTQSPTHLIKTRGQQVTLRCSSQSGHNTVSWYQQALGQGPQFIFQYYREEENGRGNFPPRFSGLQFPNYSSELNVNALELDDSALYLCASAPEGPITGELFFGEGSRLTVL.

In its sample, this clone was seen once. The chain uses TRBV4-2 and TRBJ2-1, with D possibly TRBD2 on 6 matching bases. The CDR3 extends over 16 amino acids. Per germline, CDR1 LGHNA and CDR2 YNFKEQ. Trimming removed 4 bases at V and 5 bases at J, with 18 bases between. The CDR3 DNA sequence: TGTGCCAGCAGCCCACAGGTGGGCGGGGTCAACAATGAGCAGTTCTTC. Translation gives CASSPQVGGVNNEQFF.

The chain uses TRBV6-5 and TRBJ2-1; possible D gene TRBD2, 6 bases. Trimming removed 10 bases from V and 0 bases from J, with 13 bases in between. CDR3 length: 14 amino acids. Germline CDR1 and CDR2: MNHEY and SVGAGI. CDR3 sequence reads: CATIQGGSYNEQFF. The CDR3 bases are TGTGCCACCATCCAGGGAGGCTCCTACAATGAGCAGTTCTTC.

This rearrangement joins TRBV5-1 to TRBJ2-3, with D unclear. The germline gives CDR1 SGHRS, CDR2 YFSETQ. V lost 0 bases and J 5 bases, leaving 10 bases between the germline ends. This CDR3 has 14 residues. CDR3 sequence reads: CASSLEAAEDTQYF. The CDR3 DNA follows: TGCGCCAGCAGCTTGGAGGCAGCAGAAGATACGCAGTATTTT.

The chain carries TRBV10-3 and TRBJ1-1; 8 bases align to TRBD1. There are 17 residues in the CDR3. CDR1 is ENHRY, CDR2 SYGVKD, per germline. V lost 2 bases, J lost 0 bases, and 8 bases stayed unmatched. The CDR3 region is CAISENRGDAMNTEAFF. The CDR3 DNA reads as TGTGCCATCAGTGAGAACAGGGGGGACGCGATGAACACTGAAGCTTTCTTT.

V gene TRBV7-9 combines with J gene TRBJ2-3; weak D call: TRBD1 (5 bases). The CDR3 runs 14 residues. V was trimmed by 5 bases and J by 2 bases, leaving 11 bases between them. Germline V gene data show CDR1 as SEHNR and CDR2 as FQNEAQ (reference sequence). The CDR3 bases are TGTGCCAGCAGCCGAGCAGGGTTCACAGATACGCAGTATTTT. It specifies CASSRAGFTDTQYF.

The V and J genes are TRBV11-2 and TRBJ2-3, with D hard to call. The V gene's germline CDR1 is SGHAT and CDR2 FQNNGV. CDR3 length: 15 residues. The V end lost 0 bases, the J end lost 3 bases, and 10 bases lay between the germline ends. CDR3 in amino acids: CASSLDPRSTDTQYF. In DNA, the CDR3 is TGTGCCAGCAGCTTAGATCCAAGGTCGACAGATACGCAGTATTTT.

V and J are TRBV2 and TRBJ2-1, with D possibly called TRBD1 or TRBD2 (5 bases each). CDR3 length equals 12 residues. Germline V gene lookup returns CDR1 SNHLY and CDR2 FYNNEI. V gave up 10 bases and J gave up 8 bases, with 15 bases separating them. The CDR3 spells CATRRDLHEQFF. CDR3 bases: TGTGCCACCCGCCGGGACCTGCATGAGCAGTTCTTC.